This TCR beta chain stems from a study of blood T cell repertoires in COVID-19. Overall study context: Samples taken during acute and convalescent COVID-19 were collected in the United States, Italy and Spain. Sample material is recorded as cDNA or gDNA derived from T cells, B-cell-depleted T cells, or PBMCs.

How the authors handled the data: Amplified reference gene primers provided the basis for estimating nucleated cell counts. The data were produced by immunoSEQ multiplex PCR, yet TCRdb's version contains in-frame clones alone and is incomplete. That table gives V, J and clone size, and the DNA gave D and trimming. The sample lists 25,000 to 35,000 clones; about 90% were seen once. The CDR3 is 15 residues long. Germline CDR1 MNHNS, CDR2 SASEGT. V lost 0 bases, J lost 4 bases, and 12 bases lay in between. Sequences were obtained from peripheral blood. The source of this sequence is a human donor in a cohort sampled during active COVID-19. The gene calls are TRBV6-1 and TRBJ1-2; the D gene is possibly TRBD1 (5 bases). CDR3 sequence reads: CASSEAPDTSYGYTF. The CDR3 region has the DNA TGTGCCAGCAGTGAAGCGCCGGACACCTCCTATGGCTACACCTTC.